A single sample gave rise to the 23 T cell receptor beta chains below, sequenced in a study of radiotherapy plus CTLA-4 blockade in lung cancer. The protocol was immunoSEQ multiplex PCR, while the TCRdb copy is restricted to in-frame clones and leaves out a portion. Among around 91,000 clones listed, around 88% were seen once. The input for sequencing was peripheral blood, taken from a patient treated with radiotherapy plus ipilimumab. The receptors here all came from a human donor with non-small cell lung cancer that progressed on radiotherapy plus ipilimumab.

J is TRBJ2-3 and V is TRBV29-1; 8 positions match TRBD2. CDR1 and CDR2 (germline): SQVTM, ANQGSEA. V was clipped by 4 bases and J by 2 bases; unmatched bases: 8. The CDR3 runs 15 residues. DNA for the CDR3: TGCAGCGTTGTTACTGCTAGCGGGTCCACAGATACGCAGTATTTT. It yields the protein CSVVTASGSTDTQYF.

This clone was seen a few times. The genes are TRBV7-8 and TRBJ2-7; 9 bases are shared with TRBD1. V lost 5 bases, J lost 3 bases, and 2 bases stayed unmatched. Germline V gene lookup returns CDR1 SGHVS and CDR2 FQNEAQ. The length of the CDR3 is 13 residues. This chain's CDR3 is CASSPGQGYEQYF. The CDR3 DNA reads TGTGCCAGCAGCCCGGGACAGGGCTACGAGCAGTACTTC.

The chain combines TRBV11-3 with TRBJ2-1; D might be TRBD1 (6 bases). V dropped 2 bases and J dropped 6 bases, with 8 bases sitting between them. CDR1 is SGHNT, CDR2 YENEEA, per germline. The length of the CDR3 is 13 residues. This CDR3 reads CASSLQGTNEQFF. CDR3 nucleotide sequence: TGTGCCAGCAGCTTACAGGGGACCAATGAGCAGTTCTTC.

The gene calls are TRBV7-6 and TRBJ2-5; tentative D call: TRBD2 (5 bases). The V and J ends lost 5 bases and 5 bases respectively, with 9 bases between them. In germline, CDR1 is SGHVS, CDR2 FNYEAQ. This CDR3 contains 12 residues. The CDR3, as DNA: TGTGCCAGCAGCACCTCGGGGGAGACCCAGTACTTC. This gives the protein CASSTSGETQYF.

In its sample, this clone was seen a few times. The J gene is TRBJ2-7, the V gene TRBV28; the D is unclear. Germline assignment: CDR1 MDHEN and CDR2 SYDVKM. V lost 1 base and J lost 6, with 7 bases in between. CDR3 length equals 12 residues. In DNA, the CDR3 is TGTGCCAGCAGTTTATCTCCAGGCGAGCAGTACTTC. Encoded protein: CASSLSPGEQYF.

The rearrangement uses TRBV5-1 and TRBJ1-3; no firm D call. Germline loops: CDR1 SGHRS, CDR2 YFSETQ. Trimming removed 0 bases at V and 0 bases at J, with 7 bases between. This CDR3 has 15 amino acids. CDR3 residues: CASSLGDASGNTIYF. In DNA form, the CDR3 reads TGCGCCAGCAGCTTGGGGGATGCCTCTGGAAACACCATATATTTT.

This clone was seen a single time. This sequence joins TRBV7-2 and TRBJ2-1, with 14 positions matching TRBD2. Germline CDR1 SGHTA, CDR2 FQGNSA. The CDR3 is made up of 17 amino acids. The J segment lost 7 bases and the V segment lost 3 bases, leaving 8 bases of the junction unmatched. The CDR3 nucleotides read TGTGCCAGCAGCTTCCGACTAGCGGGAGGGCCAAGGAATGAGCAGTTCTTC. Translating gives CASSFRLAGGPRNEQFF.

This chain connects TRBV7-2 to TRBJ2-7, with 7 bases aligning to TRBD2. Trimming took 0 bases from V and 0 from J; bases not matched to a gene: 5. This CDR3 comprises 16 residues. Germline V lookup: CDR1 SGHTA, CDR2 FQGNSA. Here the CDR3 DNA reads TGTGCCAGCAGCTTAGCAGGGACTAATCCCTCCTACGAGCAGTACTTC. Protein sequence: CASSLAGTNPSYEQYF.

The CDR3 protein is CASSLGSKGGSEQYF. The CDR3 nucleotides read TGTGCCAGCAGCTTAGGGTCCAAAGGGGGGAGCGAGCAGTACTTC. V gene TRBV7-8 combines with J gene TRBJ2-7; D tentatively reads TRBD1 or TRBD2 (6 bases each). Germline V gene sequence: CDR1 SGHVS, CDR2 FQNEAQ. The CDR3 contains 15 residues. V lost 1 base to trimming and J lost 6 bases, with 16 bases between them.

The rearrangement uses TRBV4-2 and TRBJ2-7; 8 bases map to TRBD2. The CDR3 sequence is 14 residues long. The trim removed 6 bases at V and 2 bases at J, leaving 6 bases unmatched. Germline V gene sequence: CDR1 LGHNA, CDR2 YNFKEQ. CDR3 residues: CASSSSGSAYEQYF. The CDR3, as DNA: TGTGCCAGCAGTTCGAGCGGGAGTGCCTACGAGCAGTACTTC.

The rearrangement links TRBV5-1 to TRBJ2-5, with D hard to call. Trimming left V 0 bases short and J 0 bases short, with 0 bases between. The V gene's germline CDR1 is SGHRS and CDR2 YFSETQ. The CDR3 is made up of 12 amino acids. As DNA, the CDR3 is TGCGCCAGCAGCTTGGACCAAGAGACCCAGTACTTC. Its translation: CASSLDQETQYF. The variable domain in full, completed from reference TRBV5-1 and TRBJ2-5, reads KAGVTQTPRYLIKTRGQQVTLSCSPISGHRSVSWYQQTPGQGLQFLFEYFSETQRNKGNFPGRFSGRQFSNSRSEMNVSTLELGDSALYLCASSLDQETQYFGPGTRLLVL.

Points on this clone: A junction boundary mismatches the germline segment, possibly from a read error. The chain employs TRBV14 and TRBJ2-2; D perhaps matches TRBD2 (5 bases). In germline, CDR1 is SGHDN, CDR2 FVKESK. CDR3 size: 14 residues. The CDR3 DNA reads TGTGCCAGCAGACAAGATCGGGGAACCGGGGAGCTGTTTTTT. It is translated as CASRQDRGTGELFF. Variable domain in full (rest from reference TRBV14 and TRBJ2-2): EAGVTQFPSHSVIEKGQTVTLRCDPISGHDNLYWYRRVMGKEIKFLLHFVKESKQDESGMPNNRFLAERTGGTYSTLKVQPAELEDSGVYFCASRQDRGTGELFFGEGSRLTVL.

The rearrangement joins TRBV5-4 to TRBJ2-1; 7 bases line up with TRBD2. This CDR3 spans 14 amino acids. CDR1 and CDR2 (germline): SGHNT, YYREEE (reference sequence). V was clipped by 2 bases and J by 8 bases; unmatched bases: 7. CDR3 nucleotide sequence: TGTGCCAGCAGCTTCCTGGCGGGGAGGGATGAGCAGTTCTTC. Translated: CASSFLAGRDEQFF. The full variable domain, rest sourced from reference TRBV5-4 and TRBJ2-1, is ETGVTQSPTHLIKTRGQQVTLRCSSQSGHNTVSWYQQALGQGPQFIFQYYREEENGRGNFPPRFSGLQFPNYSSELNVNALELDDSALYLCASSFLAGRDEQFFGPGTRLTVL.

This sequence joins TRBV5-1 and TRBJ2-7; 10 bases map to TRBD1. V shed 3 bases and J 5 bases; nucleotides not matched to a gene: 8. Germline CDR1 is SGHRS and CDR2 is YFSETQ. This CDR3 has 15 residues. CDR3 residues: CASSYDRGRFHEQYF. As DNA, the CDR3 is TGCGCCAGCAGCTATGACAGGGGGCGCTTCCACGAGCAGTACTTC.

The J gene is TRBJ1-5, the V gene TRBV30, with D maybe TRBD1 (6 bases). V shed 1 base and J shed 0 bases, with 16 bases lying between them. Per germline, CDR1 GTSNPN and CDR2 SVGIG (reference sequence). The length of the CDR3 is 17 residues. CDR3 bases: TGTGCCTGGAGTGCGGGTCGGGACAAGTATAGCAATCAGCCCCAGCATTTT. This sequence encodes CAWSAGRDKYSNQPQHF.

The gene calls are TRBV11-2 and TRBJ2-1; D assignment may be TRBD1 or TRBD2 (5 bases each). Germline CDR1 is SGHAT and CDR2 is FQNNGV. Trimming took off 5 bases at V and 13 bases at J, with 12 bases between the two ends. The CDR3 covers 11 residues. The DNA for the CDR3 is TGTGCCAGCAGCCCACCGGGGCCCCAGTTCTTC. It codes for CASSPPGPQFF.

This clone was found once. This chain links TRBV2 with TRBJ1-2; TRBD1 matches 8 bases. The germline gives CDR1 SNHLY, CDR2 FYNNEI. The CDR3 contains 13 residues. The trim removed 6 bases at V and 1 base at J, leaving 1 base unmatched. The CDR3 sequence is CASRGQGNYGYTF. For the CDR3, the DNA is TGTGCCAGCAGAGGACAGGGTAACTATGGCTACACCTTC.

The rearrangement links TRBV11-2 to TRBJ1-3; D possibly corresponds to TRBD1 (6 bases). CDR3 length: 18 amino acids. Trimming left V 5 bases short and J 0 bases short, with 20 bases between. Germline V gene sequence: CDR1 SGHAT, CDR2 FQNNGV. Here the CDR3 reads CASSGKPGHTTSGNTIYF. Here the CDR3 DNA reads TGTGCCAGCAGCGGAAAGCCGGGACACACCACCTCTGGAAACACCATATATTTT.

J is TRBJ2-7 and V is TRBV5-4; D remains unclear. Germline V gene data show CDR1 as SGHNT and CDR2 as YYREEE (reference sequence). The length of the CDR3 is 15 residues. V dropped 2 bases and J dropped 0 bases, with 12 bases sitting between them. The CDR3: CASSFPGKSSYEQYF. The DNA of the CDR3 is TGTGCCAGCAGCTTTCCGGGTAAAAGCTCCTACGAGCAGTACTTC.

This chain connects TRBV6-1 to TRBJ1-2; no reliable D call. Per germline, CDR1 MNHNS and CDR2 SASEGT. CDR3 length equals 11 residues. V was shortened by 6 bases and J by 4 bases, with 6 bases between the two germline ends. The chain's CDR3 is CASSPPYGYTF. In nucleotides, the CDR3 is TGTGCCAGCAGCCCACCCTATGGCTACACCTTC.

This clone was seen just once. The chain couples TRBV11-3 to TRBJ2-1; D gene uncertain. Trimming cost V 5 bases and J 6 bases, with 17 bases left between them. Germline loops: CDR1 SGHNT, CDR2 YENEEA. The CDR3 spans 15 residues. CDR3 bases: TGTGCCAGCAGCCCCGACCCTGGGGTCAGCAATGAGCAGTTCTTC. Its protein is CASSPDPGVSNEQFF.

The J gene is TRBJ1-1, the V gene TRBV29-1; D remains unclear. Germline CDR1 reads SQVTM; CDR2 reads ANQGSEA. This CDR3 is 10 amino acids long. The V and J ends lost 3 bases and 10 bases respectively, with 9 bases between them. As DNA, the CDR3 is TGCAGCGTTGAGGAGGTTAGAGCTTTCTTT. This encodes CSVEEVRAFF.

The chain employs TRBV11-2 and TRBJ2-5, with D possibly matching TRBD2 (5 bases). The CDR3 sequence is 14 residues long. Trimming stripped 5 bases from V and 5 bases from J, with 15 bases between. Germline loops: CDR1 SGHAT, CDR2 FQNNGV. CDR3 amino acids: CASSPEGGRETQYF. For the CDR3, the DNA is TGTGCCAGCAGCCCGGAAGGAGGCCGGGAGACCCAGTACTTC.